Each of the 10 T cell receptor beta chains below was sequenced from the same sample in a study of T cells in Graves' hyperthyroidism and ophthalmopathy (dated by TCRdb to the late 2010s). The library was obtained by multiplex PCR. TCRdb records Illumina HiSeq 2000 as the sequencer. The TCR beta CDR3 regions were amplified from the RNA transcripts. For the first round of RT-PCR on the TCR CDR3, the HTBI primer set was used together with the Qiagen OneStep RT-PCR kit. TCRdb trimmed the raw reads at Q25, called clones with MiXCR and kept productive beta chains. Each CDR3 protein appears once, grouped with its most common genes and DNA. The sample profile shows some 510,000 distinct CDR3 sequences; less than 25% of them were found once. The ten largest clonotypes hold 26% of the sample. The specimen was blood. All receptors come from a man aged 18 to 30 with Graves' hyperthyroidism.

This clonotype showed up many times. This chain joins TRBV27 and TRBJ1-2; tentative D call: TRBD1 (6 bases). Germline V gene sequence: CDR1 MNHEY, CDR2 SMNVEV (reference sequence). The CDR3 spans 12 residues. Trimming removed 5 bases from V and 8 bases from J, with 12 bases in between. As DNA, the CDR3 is TGTGCCAGCAGTGGACAGTATGGAGGCTACACCTTC. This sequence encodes CASSGQYGGYTF.

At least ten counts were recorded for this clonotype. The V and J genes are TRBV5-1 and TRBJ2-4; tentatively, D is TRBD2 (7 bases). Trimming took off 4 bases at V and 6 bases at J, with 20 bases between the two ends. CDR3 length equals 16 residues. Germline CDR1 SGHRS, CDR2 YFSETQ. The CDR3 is CASSLLLGGGSNIQYF. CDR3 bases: TGCGCCAGCAGCCTCCTCTTAGGGGGGGGGTCAAACATTCAGTACTTC. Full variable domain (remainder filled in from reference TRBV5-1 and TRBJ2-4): KAGVTQTPRYLIKTRGQQVTLSCSPISGHRSVSWYQQTPGQGLQFLFEYFSETQRNKGNFPGRFSGRQFSNSRSEMNVSTLELGDSALYLCASSLLLGGGSNIQYFGAGTRLSVL.

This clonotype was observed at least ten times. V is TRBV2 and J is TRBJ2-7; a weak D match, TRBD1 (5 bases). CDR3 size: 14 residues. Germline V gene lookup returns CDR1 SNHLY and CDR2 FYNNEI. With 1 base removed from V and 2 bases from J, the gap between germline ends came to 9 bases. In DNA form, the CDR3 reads TGTGCCAGCAGTGAAGGGGGCAGTCCCTACGAGCAGTACTTC. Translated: CASSEGGSPYEQYF.

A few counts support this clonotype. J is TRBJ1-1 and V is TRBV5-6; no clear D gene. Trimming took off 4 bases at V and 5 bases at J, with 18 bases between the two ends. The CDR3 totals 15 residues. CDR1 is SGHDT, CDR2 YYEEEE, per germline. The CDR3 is CASSREVGLRTEAFF. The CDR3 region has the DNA TGTGCCAGCAGCAGGGAAGTAGGGCTGAGGACTGAAGCTTTCTTT.

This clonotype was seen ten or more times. For the CDR3, the DNA is TGTGCCAGCAGTCTGACACAGGGAAGGCCCGGGGAGCTGTTTTTT. This translates into CASSLTQGRPGELFF. This chain joins TRBV6-1 and TRBJ2-2; TRBD1 might be the D (6 bases). Germline CDR1 reads MNHNS; CDR2 reads SASEGT. V lost 5 bases and J 6 bases, leaving 16 bases between the germline ends. The CDR3 spans 15 residues.

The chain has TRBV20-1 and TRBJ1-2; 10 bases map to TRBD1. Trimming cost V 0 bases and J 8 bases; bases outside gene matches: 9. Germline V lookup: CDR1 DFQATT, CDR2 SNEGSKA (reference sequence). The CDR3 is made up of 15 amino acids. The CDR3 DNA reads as TGCAGTGCTAGAGATAAATCGGGACAGGGGAGAGGCTACACCTTC. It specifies CSARDKSGQGRGYTF.

The CDR3 DNA is TGTGCCAGCAGTTACATCGAGGAAGGGTATGGCTACACCTTC. Translated: CASSYIEEGYGYTF. This chain uses TRBV6-2 or TRBV6-3 with TRBJ1-2; D gene ambiguous. The CDR3 has 14 amino acids. The germline gives CDR1 MNHEY, CDR2 SVGEGT. With 2 bases removed from V and 5 bases from J, the gap between germline ends came to 12 bases.

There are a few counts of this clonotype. The CDR3 reads CASIRVPGGPYEQYF. The CDR3 nucleotides are TGTGCCAGCATAAGGGTGCCAGGGGGTCCCTACGAGCAGTACTTC. V gene TRBV28 combines with J gene TRBJ2-7; TRBD1 agrees at 7 bases. The V gene end was trimmed by 7 bases and the J gene end by 2 bases; junction bases not matched to a gene: 11. The CDR3 consists of 15 residues. Per germline, CDR1 MDHEN and CDR2 SYDVKM.

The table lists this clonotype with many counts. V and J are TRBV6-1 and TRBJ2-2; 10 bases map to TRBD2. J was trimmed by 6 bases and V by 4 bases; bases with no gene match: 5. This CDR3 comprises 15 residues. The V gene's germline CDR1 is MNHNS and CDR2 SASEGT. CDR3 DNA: TGTGCCAGCAGTGCTAGCGGGGGTTCCTCCGGGGAGCTGTTTTTT. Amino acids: CASSASGGSSGELFF.

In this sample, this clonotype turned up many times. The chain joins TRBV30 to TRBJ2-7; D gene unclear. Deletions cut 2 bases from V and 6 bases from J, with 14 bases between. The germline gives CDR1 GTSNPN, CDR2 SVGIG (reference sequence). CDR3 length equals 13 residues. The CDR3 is CAWSSLFLGEQYF. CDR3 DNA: TGTGCCTGGAGTTCCCTTTTCTTAGGCGAGCAGTACTTC.